This T cell receptor (beta chain) is from a study of blood T cell repertoires in COVID-19. About the study: Samples taken during acute and convalescent COVID-19 were collected in the United States, Italy and Spain. PBMCs, B-cell-depleted T cells, or T cells were the source of the cDNA or gDNA that made up the material.

The CDR3 loop spans 15 amino acids. Germline V CDR1 and CDR2: MNHNS, SASEGT. Trimming took off 3 bases at V and 1 base at J, with 11 bases between the two ends. Enrollment of patients from Seattle took place during active infection, with longitudinal follow-up. In the original workflow: From reference gene primer amplification, estimates of nucleated cell counts were derived. Here immunoSEQ multiplex PCR was the method, and the copy in TCRdb shows in-frame clones only, minus some. D and trimming were read from the DNA, whereas the V and J calls and clone size are those reported in that table. This table has roughly 230,000 clones, around 90% appearing once.

The sample was peripheral blood. J is TRBJ2-3 and V is TRBV6-1; a weak D match, TRBD2 (5 bases). This clonotype was obtained from a man under 40 with COVID-19, enrolled during active disease. This CDR3 is CASSDRRTGTDTQYF. The CDR3 nucleotides are TGTGCCAGCAGTGACCGTAGGACTGGCACAGATACGCAGTATTTT.